One and the same sample provided the 23 T cell receptor beta chains below, sequenced in a study of cytomegalovirus exposure and HLA in healthy donors. Both 60 Vbeta primers and 13 Jbeta primers went into the PCR. Some clones are missing from TCRdb's copy, which holds only in-frame ones; the method was immunoSEQ multiplex PCR. Among about 94,000 clones, approximately 80% were seen once, and the ten largest hold 9% to 12%. Sequenced material: PBMCs. Every receptor here comes from a human donor in good health.

The chain uses TRBV4-1 and TRBJ2-7, with TRBD2 matching 8 bases. This CDR3 contains 15 residues. The V gene's germline CDR1 is MGHRA and CDR2 YSYEKL. V lost 2 bases and J lost 3; bases outside the gene matches: 6. The CDR3 here is CASSQFGAGDYEQYF. The CDR3 nucleotides are TGCGCCAGCAGCCAATTCGGAGCGGGAGACTACGAGCAGTACTTC.

This sequence joins TRBV11-2 and TRBJ2-7; D remains ambiguous. From germline, CDR1 is SGHAT and CDR2 FQNNGV. The germline V and J ends were trimmed by 5 bases and 4 bases, with 9 bases remaining between them. There are 12 residues in the CDR3. CDR3 sequence reads: CASSQVPYEQYF. The CDR3 bases are TGTGCCAGCAGCCAGGTGCCATACGAGCAGTACTTC.

The rearrangement links TRBV7-2 to TRBJ2-6; 7 bases agree with TRBD1. Germline CDR1 is SGHTA and CDR2 is FQGNSA. V was clipped by 8 bases and J by 4 bases; unmatched bases: 5. The CDR3 covers 14 residues. CDR3 nucleotide sequence: TGTGCCAGCCGAAGGGGGCACGGGGCCAACGTCCTGACTTTC. Its translation is CASRRGHGANVLTF.

The CDR3 nucleotides read TGCGCCAGCAGCCAAGAACCTGCGGGAGGAGGGGTAGCGTGGGCCCAGTACTTC. This translates into CASSQEPAGGGVAWAQYF. The chain couples TRBV4-1 to TRBJ2-5, with 8 bases lining up with TRBD2. The CDR3 has 18 amino acids. CDR1 and CDR2 from the germline V gene are MGHRA and YSYEKL. The V segment lost 0 bases and the J segment 9 bases; nucleotides outside the gene matches: 18.

The rearrangement joins TRBV7-3 to TRBJ1-1; the D gene is possibly TRBD1 (5 bases). This CDR3 spans 13 amino acids. In germline, CDR1 is SGHTA, CDR2 FQGTGA. Trimming pared 5 bases from V and 11 bases from J, leaving 18 bases between. Here the CDR3 reads CASSTIGGRVAFF. As DNA, the CDR3 is TGTGCCAGCAGCACTATTGGTGGCAGGGTGGCTTTCTTT.

The CDR3 region has the DNA TGTGCCAGCTCTTTGACTTACGAGCAGTACTTC. This encodes CASSLTYEQYF. The chain uses TRBV28 and TRBJ2-7; unclear D gene. V lost 8 bases and J 4 bases, leaving 9 bases between the germline ends. This CDR3 contains 11 residues. Germline V gene lookup returns CDR1 MDHEN and CDR2 SYDVKM.

V gene TRBV4-2 combines with J gene TRBJ1-5; D unresolved. The CDR3 runs to 14 residues. Deletions cut 2 bases from V and 0 bases from J, with 5 bases between. Germline CDR1 and CDR2: LGHNA and YNFKEQ. In DNA form, the CDR3 reads TGTGCCAGCAGCCAACCAGGTAGCAATCAGCCCCAGCATTTT. As protein: CASSQPGSNQPQHF.

This clone was seen once. The chain recombines TRBV7-2 with TRBJ2-1; 8 bases are shared with TRBD2. Per germline, CDR1 SGHTA and CDR2 FQGNSA. Unmatched junction bases numbered 10, after V lost 0 bases and J lost 6 bases. The CDR3 loop spans 17 amino acids. For the CDR3, the DNA is TGTGCCAGCAGCTTAGCGCTGGCGGGAGGCATTCCCAATGAGCAGTTCTTC. Residues: CASSLALAGGIPNEQFF.

J is TRBJ2-7 and V is TRBV7-9; 9 bases are a match to TRBD1. Per germline, CDR1 SEHNR and CDR2 FQNEAQ (reference sequence). The CDR3 length is 19 residues. J was trimmed by 6 bases and V by 4 bases; bases with no gene match: 22. CDR3 amino acids: CASSSSTFGTGRLAVEQYF. The DNA for the CDR3 is TGTGCCAGCAGCTCCTCAACCTTCGGGACAGGGCGACTAGCAGTCGAGCAGTACTTC.

This chain links TRBV28 with TRBJ2-5; D might be TRBD2 (5 bases). V lost 2 bases and J 2 bases, leaving 9 bases between the germline ends. The CDR3 runs 14 residues. Germline CDR1 is MDHEN and CDR2 is SYDVKM. CDR3: CASSLRAVQETQYF. The CDR3 DNA is TGTGCCAGCAGTTTACGAGCGGTACAAGAGACCCAGTACTTC. Full variable domain (outside the CDR3, taken from reference TRBV28 and TRBJ2-5): DVKVTQSSRYLVKRTGEKVFLECVQDMDHENMFWYRQDPGLGLRLIYFSYDVKMKEKGDIPEGYSVSREKKERFSLILESASTNQTSMYLCASSLRAVQETQYFGPGTRLLVL.

In this sample, this clone turned up once. The V gene is TRBV2, the J gene TRBJ2-3; a weak D match, TRBD2 (8 bases). The CDR3 totals 16 residues. V gave up 1 base and J gave up 2 bases, with 13 bases separating them. The germline V gene has CDR1 SNHLY and CDR2 FYNNEI. The CDR3 is CASSEDSGTATDTQYF. For the CDR3, the DNA is TGTGCCAGCAGTGAAGATAGCGGGACAGCCACAGATACGCAGTATTTT.

The V gene is TRBV14, the J gene TRBJ2-7; D call uncertain. The germline CDR1 and CDR2 sequences are SGHDN and FVKESK. CDR3 length: 14 residues. The V end was cut by 1 base, the J end by 0 bases, with 7 bases between. The CDR3 spells CASSQAPSSYEQYF. CDR3 sequence (DNA): TGTGCCAGCAGCCAAGCCCCGAGCTCCTACGAGCAGTACTTC.

CDR3 in amino acids: CSVFPSSSGNTIYF. The DNA of the CDR3 is TGCAGCGTTTTCCCCAGCTCCTCAGGGAACACCATATATTTT. The V gene is TRBV29-1, the J gene TRBJ1-3; weak D call: TRBD1 (5 bases). The CDR3 is 14 amino acids. V was trimmed by 5 bases and J by 7 bases, leaving 18 bases between them. Germline CDR1 and CDR2: SQVTM and ANQGSEA.

V usage is TRBV4-2 and J usage is TRBJ2-2, with D maybe TRBD1 (6 bases). V gave up 6 bases and J gave up 7 bases, with 18 bases separating them. This CDR3 region has 15 residues. Germline lookup yields CDR1 LGHNA and CDR2 YNFKEQ. CDR3 sequence: CASRDRQGHGGELFF. CDR3 in DNA: TGTGCCAGCAGGGATAGGCAGGGGCACGGCGGGGAGCTGTTTTTT.

The chain recombines TRBV10-3 with TRBJ2-7, with 9 bases lining up with TRBD2. The ends lost 2 bases at V and 5 bases at J; junction bases unmatched: 7. CDR1 is ENHRY and CDR2 is SYGVKD in the germline V gene. This CDR3 spans 15 amino acids. The CDR3 region is CAISEPAGLANEQYF. CDR3 DNA sequence: TGTGCCATCAGTGAGCCCGCCGGACTAGCGAACGAGCAGTACTTC.

The rearrangement links TRBV18 to TRBJ1-4; unclear D gene. The CDR3 has 15 amino acids. Germline values: CDR1 KGHSH, CDR2 LQKENI. V shed 3 bases and J shed 3 bases, with 11 bases lying between them. This CDR3 is CASSPTGSANEKLFF. CDR3 DNA sequence: TGTGCCAGCTCACCTACGGGGTCGGCTAATGAAAAACTGTTTTTT.

This chain joins TRBV2 and TRBJ1-2; tentatively, D is TRBD1 (6 bases). The V end lost 3 bases, the J end lost 2 bases, and 7 bases lay between the germline ends. The germline V gene has CDR1 SNHLY and CDR2 FYNNEI. The CDR3 extends over 13 amino acids. CDR3 coding DNA: TGTGCCAGCAGTGACACAGGGAACTATGGCTACACCTTC. Translated: CASSDTGNYGYTF.

The chain is built from TRBV14 and TRBJ1-2; TRBD1 aligns across 7 bases. Germline V lookup: CDR1 SGHDN, CDR2 FVKESK. This CDR3 is 13 amino acids long. The V segment lost 3 bases and the J segment 4 bases; nucleotides outside the gene matches: 2. The CDR3 nucleotides are TGTGCCAGCAGCCAGCAGGGGGTCTATGGCTACACCTTC. Its translation: CASSQQGVYGYTF. Full variable domain (outside the CDR3, taken from reference TRBV14 and TRBJ1-2): EAGVTQFPSHSVIEKGQTVTLRCDPISGHDNLYWYRRVMGKEIKFLLHFVKESKQDESGMPNNRFLAERTGGTYSTLKVQPAELEDSGVYFCASSQQGVYGYTFGSGTRLTVV.

The chain has TRBV18 and TRBJ1-5; TRBD1 is a possible D gene (5 bases). This CDR3 is 16 amino acids long. CDR1 and CDR2 (germline): KGHSH, LQKENI. Trimming shortened V by 2 bases and J by 1 base, and 12 bases separated the two germline ends. The CDR3 DNA is TGTGCCAGCTCACCAGGGGGGACGGGGAGCAATCAGCCCCAGCATTTT. Translated, it gives CASSPGGTGSNQPQHF.

The chain joins TRBV18 to TRBJ1-2; the D is unclear. CDR1 and CDR2 (germline): KGHSH, LQKENI. This CDR3 spans 11 amino acids. Between the trimmed V and J ends, which lost 3 bases and 4 bases, there was a span of 3 bases. The CDR3 DNA is TGTGCCAGCTCACCCCTCTATGGCTACACCTTC. The encoded protein is CASSPLYGYTF.

This clone has only a few counts. V is TRBV6-6 and J is TRBJ1-3; D is perhaps TRBD1 (6 bases). This CDR3 is built from 15 residues. CDR1 is MNHNY and CDR2 is SVGAGI in the germline V gene (reference sequence). V was trimmed by 6 bases and J by 0 bases, leaving 12 bases between them. The CDR3 region is CASRNRAGSGNTIYF. As DNA, the CDR3 is TGTGCCAGCAGGAACAGGGCCGGCTCTGGAAACACCATATATTTT.

This clone was counted a single time. The chain recombines TRBV7-2 with TRBJ2-7, with D possibly being TRBD2 (5 bases). CDR1 SGHTA and CDR2 FQGNSA come from the germline V gene. The V and J ends lost 6 bases and 3 bases respectively, with 6 bases between them. The CDR3 contains 11 residues. DNA for the CDR3: TGTGCCAGCAGGGACTTCTACGAGCAGTACTTC. Encoded protein: CASRDFYEQYF.

The rearrangement links TRBV5-5 to TRBJ2-3; 10 bases are a match to TRBD1. The CDR3 totals 15 residues. Per the germline V gene, CDR1 is SGHKS and CDR2 is YYEKEE (reference sequence). Trimming at V came to 4 bases and at J to 4 bases, leaving 6 bases not matched to a gene. The CDR3 DNA reads as TGTGCCAGCAGCCACCGGGACAGGGGAGCAGATACGCAGTATTTT. This gives the protein CASSHRDRGADTQYF. Filled out from reference TRBV5-5 and TRBJ2-3, the complete variable domain reads DAGVTQSPTHLIKTRGQQVTLRCSPISGHKSVSWYQQVLGQGPQFIFQYYEKEERGRGNFPDRFSARQFPNYSSELNVNALLLGDSALYLCASSHRDRGADTQYFGPGTRLTVL.